The clone carrying this T cell receptor beta chain was detected only a few times. This specimen belongs to a study of graft-versus-host responses after intestinal transplantation. Method: immunoSEQ multiplex PCR; TCRdb's copy keeps in-frame clones and lacks some. The sample lists around 39,000 clones, just over 90% seen once, with 3.6% in the top ten. The germline V gene encodes CDR1 LNHNV and CDR2 YYDKDF (reference sequence). V was shortened by 0 bases and J by 7 bases, with 13 bases between the two germline ends. The CDR3 loop spans 15 amino acids. This rearrangement joins TRBV15 to TRBJ1-5; D not certain. The source of this sequence is a human patient who received an intestinal transplant, so some T cells may come from the graft donor. Specimen: PBMCs, collected around 720 days after intestinal transplantation. The CDR3 region has the DNA TGTGCCACCAGCAGAGACCGTGGACTAAAGCAGCCCCAGCATTTT. This gives the protein CATSRDRGLKQPQHF.